This T cell receptor beta chain derives from a study of T cells in localized non-small cell lung cancer. Study conclusions and caveats: Sequencing involved a lone tumor region, leaving heterogeneity possible. Uninvolved adjacent lung showed peak T cell clonality, exceeding tumor. A median of 57 of the top 100 tumor clones appeared in adjacent lung, which was paired and uninvolved. With higher T cell density in blood came longer overall survival.

Regarding this clone: Its target is not known.

The method was immunoSEQ multiplex PCR; TCRdb's version includes in-frame clones alone and lacks a portion of them. The sample has approximately 1,500 clones; around 20% are singletons. The CDR3 length is 17 residues. Trimming removed 2 bases from V and 0 bases from J, with 14 bases in between. Germline CDR1 and CDR2: MNHGY and SAAAGT. This sequence was found in a man aged 40 to 75 with stage III squamous cell lung carcinoma. The sequences come from lung tumor tissue, collected before any cancer treatment. V is TRBV6-8 and J is TRBJ1-3; no firm D call. CDR3 region: CASSYGWVRSSGNTIYF. The CDR3, as DNA: TGTGCCAGCAGTTACGGTTGGGTCAGATCCTCTGGAAACACCATATATTTT.